This passage covers 13 T cell receptor beta chains from one sample sequenced in a study of T cells in Graves' hyperthyroidism and ophthalmopathy (dated by TCRdb to about 2019). The method was multiplex PCR. Sequenced using an Illumina HiSeq 2000. The TCR beta CDR3 regions were amplified from RNA transcripts. A first-round RT-PCR of the TCR CDR3 used the HTBI primer set with the Qiagen OneStep RT-PCR kit. TCRdb cleaned the public reads at Q25 with fastp, built clones with MiXCR and kept in-frame beta chains. Each CDR3 protein gets just one entry, which takes the most common genes and DNA from the rows behind it. The sample table shows some 760,000 distinct CDR3 sequences, and around 13% are seen once. In total, the top ten clones hold roughly 10% of the sample. The source material was blood. The receptors originated from a young woman with Graves' hyperthyroidism.

This clonotype was counted a few times. The V and J genes are TRBV6-1 and TRBJ2-7; a weak D match, TRBD1 (8 bases). Deletions cut 5 bases from V and 5 bases from J, with 22 bases between. The CDR3 runs to 16 residues. Per germline, CDR1 MNHNS and CDR2 SASEGT. DNA for the CDR3: TGTGCCAGCAGTCGGGAGGCAGGGGGCTTAATCCACGAGCAGTACTTC. Its translation is CASSREAGGLIHEQYF.

The chain recombines TRBV20-1 with TRBJ2-7; 7 nucleotides line up with TRBD1. The CDR3 is made up of 15 amino acids. Per germline, CDR1 DFQATT and CDR2 SNEGSKA (reference sequence). The J segment lost 4 bases and the V segment lost 3 bases, leaving 12 bases of the junction unmatched. The CDR3 nucleotides read TGCAGTGCTAGGCTACCGCCGGGACAGAAGTACGAGCAGTACTTC. It translates to CSARLPPGQKYEQYF.

The J gene is TRBJ1-2, the V gene TRBV14; D uncertain. Trimming removed 4 bases at V and 8 bases at J, with 11 bases between. CDR3 length: 12 amino acids. Germline V gene lookup returns CDR1 SGHDN and CDR2 FVKESK. CDR3 DNA sequence: TGTGCCAGCAGCCCGAGCCCCTACGGCTACACCTTC. Residues: CASSPSPYGYTF.

This clonotype was seen only a few times. The CDR3 bases are TGTGCCACCAGCAGCCGGACAGGGGGGCGGACTGAAGCTTTCTTT. This gives the protein CATSSRTGGRTEAFF. V and J are TRBV15 and TRBJ1-1; 10 bases line up with TRBD1. The CDR3 extends over 15 amino acids. Germline CDR1 is LNHNV and CDR2 is YYDKDF (reference sequence). The trim removed 3 bases at V and 5 bases at J, leaving 6 bases unmatched.

This clonotype was seen many times. CDR3 protein: CAWSGLAGGSDTQYF. The DNA for the CDR3 is TGTGCCTGGAGTGGACTAGCGGGAGGCTCAGATACGCAGTATTTT. The rearrangement joins TRBV30 to TRBJ2-3; 13 positions agree with TRBD2. CDR1 and CDR2 from the germline V gene are GTSNPN and SVGIG (reference sequence). This CDR3 contains 15 residues. V was pared by 1 base and J by 4 bases, with 2 bases of the junction left unmatched. The variable domain in full, with the rest retrieved from reference TRBV30 and TRBJ2-3, is SQTIHQWPATLVQPVGSPLSLECTVEGTSNPNLYWYRQAAGRGLQLLFYSVGIGQISSEVPQNLSASRPQDRQFILSSKKLLLSDSGFYLCAWSGLAGGSDTQYFGPGTRLTVL.

This clonotype was counted at least ten times. The rearrangement joins TRBV7-2 to TRBJ2-7; TRBD2 agrees at 8 bases. V was pared by 5 bases and J by 2 bases, with 11 bases of the junction left unmatched. The CDR3 is made up of 16 amino acids. Looked up from germline, CDR1 is SGHTA and CDR2 is FQGNSA. The CDR3 loop is CASSHEAGVGAYEQYF. CDR3 nucleotide sequence: TGTGCCAGCAGCCACGAAGCGGGAGTGGGGGCCTACGAGCAGTACTTC.

Comment on this clonotype: This may stem from a read error, because a much larger clone lies one nucleotide away. The chain links TRBV12-3 or TRBV12-4 to TRBJ1-1; D is perhaps TRBD1 (5 bases). The V end lost 5 bases, the J end lost 9 bases, and 22 bases lay between the germline ends. The CDR3 is made up of 15 amino acids. As DNA, the CDR3 is TGTGCCAGCAGTCCTTCTCCCAGGGCTTCGGCACAAGCTTTCTTT. This sequence encodes CASSPSPRASAQAFF.

This clonotype has ten or more counts. The chain uses TRBV7-3 and TRBJ2-3; TRBD2 matches 9 bases. V shed 0 bases and J 0 bases; nucleotides not matched to a gene: 10. This CDR3 comprises 19 residues. CDR1 and CDR2 (germline): SGHTA, FQGTGA. The CDR3 loop reads CASSLTIAGVDPSTDTQYF. DNA for the CDR3: TGTGCCAGCAGCTTAACGATAGCGGGAGTCGATCCTAGCACAGATACGCAGTATTTT.

This chain links TRBV11-2 with TRBJ2-3, with D possibly being TRBD1 (6 bases). This CDR3 region has 14 residues. Looked up from germline, CDR1 is SGHAT and CDR2 is FQNNGV. The V gene lost 6 bases and the J gene lost 6 bases, with 16 bases spanning the gap. CDR3 sequence reads: CASSPDWGPDTQYF. CDR3 DNA: TGTGCCAGCAGTCCGGACTGGGGGCCCGATACGCAGTATTTT.

There are a few counts of this clonotype. The chain carries TRBV19 and TRBJ2-5; D possibly corresponds to TRBD2 (5 bases). The V gene lost 1 base and the J gene lost 8 bases, with 17 bases spanning the gap. The CDR3 consists of 15 residues. In germline, CDR1 is LNHDA, CDR2 SQIVND (reference sequence). The CDR3 here is CASSIGGLTKETQYF. The CDR3 DNA is TGTGCCAGTAGTATAGGAGGGCTGACCAAGGAAACCCAGTACTTC.

Written as DNA, the CDR3 is TGTGCCACCAGCAGAGGGGAGGGACCTAAGGGGACCATTCAGTACTTC. Protein product: CATSRGEGPKGTIQYF. The V and J genes are TRBV15 and TRBJ2-4; TRBD2 aligns across 7 bases. CDR1 is LNHNV, CDR2 YYDKDF, per germline (reference sequence). This CDR3 region has 16 residues. V shed 1 base and J 9 bases; nucleotides not matched to a gene: 12.

V gene TRBV15 combines with J gene TRBJ1-6; 7 bases fit TRBD1. The germline CDR1 and CDR2 sequences are LNHNV and YYDKDF (reference sequence). With 0 bases clipped from V and 7 bases from J, the junction kept 6 bases outside the gene matches. There are 16 residues in the CDR3. The CDR3 sequence is CATSRDPAGGNSPLHF. The CDR3 DNA reads TGTGCCACCAGCAGAGACCCGGCAGGGGGGAATTCACCCCTCCACTTT.

This clonotype came up a few times. The rearrangement joins TRBV19 to TRBJ1-1; D is undetermined. V lost 3 bases, J lost 2 bases, and 10 bases lay in between. CDR1 is LNHDA and CDR2 is SQIVND in the germline V gene (reference sequence). There are 14 residues in the CDR3. The CDR3 nucleotides are TGTGCCAGTAGTATTGGCGGAACAAACACTGAAGCTTTCTTT. Protein sequence: CASSIGGTNTEAFF.